Listed below are T cell receptor beta chains from one sample, sequenced in a study of shared clonotypes between healthy human individuals. Here immunoSEQ multiplex PCR was the method, and the copy in TCRdb shows in-frame clones only, minus some. The table has more than 500,000 clones, 90% to 95% seen once; the top ten hold around 0.11%. The sample consisted of naive CD8+ T cells sorted from blood. These receptors were obtained from a woman aged 25 to 39 in good health. Both conserved end residues are part of each CDR3. Each record gives: D gene, J gene, V gene, clone size, CDR3 protein, CDR3 DNA. D genes are given only for firm matches. Clone size, where shown, is once, few, many, or a class for clones that have expanded.

NA | TRBJ2-3 | TRBV28 | NA | CASSFGQYTDTQYF | TGTGCCAGCAGTTTTGGACAGTACACAGATACGCAGTATTTT
NA | TRBJ2-1 | TRBV27 | NA | CASSLVGHYNEQFF | TGTGCCAGCAGTTTAGTTGGCCATTACAATGAGCAGTTCTTC
TRBD1 | TRBJ1-1 | TRBV7-9 | NA | CASSPGQGRMNTEAFF | TGTGCCAGCAGCCCCGGACAGGGGAGGATGAACACTGAAGCTTTCTTT
NA | TRBJ2-7 | TRBV6-6 | NA | CASSDGVYEQYF | TGTGCCAGCAGTGATGGGGTCTACGAGCAGTACTTC
NA | TRBJ1-1 | TRBV9 | NA | CASIWRALNTEAFF | TGTGCCAGCATCTGGAGGGCTCTGAACACTGAAGCTTTCTTT
NA | TRBJ1-6 | TRBV5-6 | NA | CASSLVGSPLHF | TGTGCCAGCAGCTTAGTCGGCTCACCCCTCCACTTT
TRBD2 | TRBJ2-2 | TRBV7-9 | NA | CASSLLGGDGELFF | TGTGCCAGCAGCTTATTGGGAGGGGACGGGGAGCTGTTTTTT
NA | TRBJ2-2 | TRBV11-2 | NA | CASSLEHATAATGELFF | TGTGCCAGCAGCTTAGAACACGCCACCGCTGCGACCGGGGAGCTGTTTTTT
TRBD2 | TRBJ2-7 | TRBV4-1 | few | CASSRPSGRDYEQYF | TGCGCCAGCAGCCGGCCTAGCGGGAGGGACTACGAGCAGTACTTC
NA | TRBJ1-5 | TRBV6-5 | NA | CASSSGTPASNQPQHF | TGTGCCAGCAGTTCAGGGACACCCGCTAGCAATCAGCCCCAGCATTTT
NA | TRBJ1-5 | TRBV13 | once | CASSYSNQPQHF | TGTGCCAGCAGTTATAGCAATCAGCCCCAGCATTTT
TRBD2 | TRBJ2-7 | TRBV14 | NA | CASSQAGGRVYEQYF | TGTGCCAGCAGCCAAGCCGGGGGGAGGGTCTACGAGCAGTACTTC
TRBD2 | TRBJ2-2 | TRBV27 | NA | CASGLAGQTGELFF | TGTGCCAGCGGACTAGCGGGCCAAACTGGGGAGCTGTTTTTT
TRBD1 | TRBJ2-5 | TRBV6-1 | NA | CASSEAWDRGLVTQYF | TGTGCCAGCAGTGAAGCGTGGGACAGGGGGCTTGTGACCCAGTACTTC
TRBD1 | TRBJ1-5 | TRBV15 | NA | CATSGDRVNQPQHF | TGTGCCACCAGCGGGGACAGGGTCAATCAGCCCCAGCATTTT
NA | TRBJ2-7 | TRBV11-2 | NA | CASSLFPRGIPLWEQYF | TGTGCCAGCAGCTTATTCCCCCGGGGCATCCCATTGTGGGAGCAGTACTTC
NA | TRBJ2-7 | TRBV6-6 | NA | CASSFSDYEQYF | TGTGCCAGCAGTTTCTCTGACTACGAGCAGTACTTC
TRBD1 | TRBJ2-7 | TRBV29-1 | NA | CSVEGVETGVNEQYF | TGCAGCGTTGAGGGTGTCGAGACAGGGGTGAACGAGCAGTACTTC
NA | TRBJ2-7 | TRBV4-1 | once | CASSQTGLPYEQYF | TGCGCCAGCAGCCAAACAGGCCTACCCTACGAGCAGTACTTC
NA | TRBJ2-7 | TRBV28 | NA | CASSFSVSPYEQYF | TGTGCCAGCAGTTTCTCGGTTTCCCCCTACGAGCAGTACTTC
NA | TRBJ2-2 | TRBV13 | NA | CATGEGAGTGELFF | TGTGCCACCGGGGAGGGGGCCGGTACCGGGGAGCTGTTTTTT
TRBD2 | TRBJ2-1 | TRBV11-2 | NA | CASSLVVLGSLAGVNEQFF | TGTGCCAGCAGCTTAGTGGTCTTGGGGAGCCTAGCGGGAGTAAATGAGCAGTTCTTC
NA | TRBJ2-5 | TRBV7-9 | NA | CASSPPLKKETQYF | TGTGCCAGCAGCCCACCGTTGAAGAAAGAGACCCAGTACTTC
NA | TRBJ2-5 | TRBV12-2 | NA | CASRWEQGEETQYF | TGTGCAAGTCGCTGGGAACAGGGGGAAGAGACCCAGTACTTC